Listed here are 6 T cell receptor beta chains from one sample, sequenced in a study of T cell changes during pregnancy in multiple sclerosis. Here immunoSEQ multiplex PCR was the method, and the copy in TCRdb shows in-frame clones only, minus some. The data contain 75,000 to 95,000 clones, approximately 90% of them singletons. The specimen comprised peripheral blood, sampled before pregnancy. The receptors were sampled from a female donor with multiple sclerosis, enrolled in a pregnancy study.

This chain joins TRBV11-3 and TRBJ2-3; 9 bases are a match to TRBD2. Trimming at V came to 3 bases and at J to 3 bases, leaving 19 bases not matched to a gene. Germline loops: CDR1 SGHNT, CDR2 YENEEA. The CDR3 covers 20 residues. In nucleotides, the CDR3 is TGTGCCAGCAGCTTCCTAAGGGGTAGCGGGAGTGGTGGGGTAACAGATACGCAGTATTTT. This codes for CASSFLRGSGSGGVTDTQYF.

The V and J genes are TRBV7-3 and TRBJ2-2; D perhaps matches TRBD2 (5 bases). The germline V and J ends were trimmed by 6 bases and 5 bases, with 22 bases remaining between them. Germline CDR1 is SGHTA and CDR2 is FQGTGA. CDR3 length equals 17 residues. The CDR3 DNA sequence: TGTGCCAGCAGACCGAGCGGATCCCCCCTGGGGACCGGGGAGCTGTTTTTT. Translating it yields CASRPSGSPLGTGELFF.

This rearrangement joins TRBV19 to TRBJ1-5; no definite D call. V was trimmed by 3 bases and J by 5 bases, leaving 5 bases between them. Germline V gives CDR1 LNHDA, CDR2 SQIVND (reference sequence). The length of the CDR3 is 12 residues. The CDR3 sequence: CASSMEDQPQHF. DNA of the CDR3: TGTGCCAGTAGTATGGAGGATCAGCCCCAGCATTTT.

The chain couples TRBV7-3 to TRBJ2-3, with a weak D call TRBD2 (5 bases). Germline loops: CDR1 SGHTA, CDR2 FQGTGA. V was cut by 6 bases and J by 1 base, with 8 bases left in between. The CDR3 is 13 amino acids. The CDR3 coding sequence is TGTGCCAGCAGGCGGGCTGGCACAGATACGCAGTATTTT. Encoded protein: CASRRAGTDTQYF.

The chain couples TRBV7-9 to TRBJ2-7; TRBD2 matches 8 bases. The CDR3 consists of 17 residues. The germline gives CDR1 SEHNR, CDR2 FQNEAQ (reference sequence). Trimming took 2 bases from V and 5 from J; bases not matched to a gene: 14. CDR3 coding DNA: TGTGCCAGCAGCTTACCGGGACTAGGTAGAGGGCTCGACGAGCAGTACTTC. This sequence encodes CASSLPGLGRGLDEQYF.

The CDR3 protein is CASSYRGSRTDTQYF. The CDR3 nucleotides read TGTGCCAGCAGCTACAGGGGTAGTCGTACAGATACGCAGTATTTT. The chain is built from TRBV6-1 and TRBJ2-3; 7 nucleotides align to TRBD1. Germline V lookup: CDR1 MNHNS, CDR2 SASEGT. J was trimmed by 3 bases and V by 6 bases; bases with no gene match: 9. The CDR3 totals 15 residues.